Listed below are T cell receptor beta chains from one sample, sequenced in a study of shared clonotypes between healthy human individuals. TCRdb keeps only in-frame clones here, not all; method: immunoSEQ multiplex PCR. The table lists about 1.5 million clones, nearly 99% of them singletons. What was sequenced was naive CD4+ T cells sorted from blood. The receptor set was obtained from a man younger than 45 in good health. Both conserved end residues are part of each CDR3. D genes are given only for firm matches. Expanded clones get a size class; other rows say once, few or many, or leave the size out.

>TRBJ2-7|TRBD2|.|TRBV6-1
TGTGCCAGCAGTGGGGGACTAGCGGGAGTCGAGCAGTACTTC
CASSGGLAGVEQYF
>TRBJ1-2|TRBD1|.|TRBV28
TGTGCCAGCAGTTTACCCCTGACAGGGTCGGGTGGCTACACCTTC
CASSLPLTGSGGYTF
>TRBJ1-2|.|.|TRBV6-5
TGTGCCAGCAGTTATACGGGGTGGGGCGGCTACACCTTC
CASSYTGWGGYTF
>TRBJ2-7|TRBD1|.|TRBV5-4
TGTGCCAGCAGCCCTGACAGGGAAACGGAGCAGTACTTC
CASSPDRETEQYF
>TRBJ1-2|TRBD1|.|TRBV18
TGTGCCAGCTCACCACGTAAGGGGACAGGGGACTATGGCTACACCTTC
CASSPRKGTGDYGYTF
>TRBJ2-3|TRBD1|.|TRBV5-6
TGTGCCAGCACCTTGGGAGTAACAGGGGGCTTTGCAGATACGCAGTATTTT
CASTLGVTGGFADTQYF
>TRBJ1-1|.|once|TRBV5-5
TGTGCCAGCACCTTTGGACAAACGAACACTGAAGCTTTCTTT
CASTFGQTNTEAFF
>TRBJ1-3|.|.|TRBV10-3
TGTGCCATCAGTGATTCAGGGCGGTGGGACACCATATATTTT
CAISDSGRWDTIYF
>TRBJ1-1|.|.|TRBV18
TGTGCCAGCTCACCGTACCCCCGGGGGATTGACACTGAAGCTTTCTTT
CASSPYPRGIDTEAFF
>TRBJ2-6|.|.|TRBV7-2
TGTGCCAGCAGCTTAGTAGCCTCTGGGGCCAACGTCCTGACTTTC
CASSLVASGANVLTF
>TRBJ2-2|.|.|TRBV7-9
TGTGCCAGCAGCCTACAAGGGGGGAACACCGGGGAGCTGTTTTTT
CASSLQGGNTGELFF
>TRBJ1-5|.|.|TRBV7-6
TGTGCCAGCAGCTTAGGGGGAACGAATCAGCCCCAGCATTTT
CASSLGGTNQPQHF
>TRBJ2-7|.|.|TRBV7-8
TGTGCCAGCAGCCCAGGGACCTCCTACTCCTACGAGCAGTACTTC
CASSPGTSYSYEQYF
>TRBJ2-3|.|.|TRBV7-2
TGTGCCAGCAGCTTCAGGGCAGATACGCAGTATTTT
CASSFRADTQYF
>TRBJ2-6|TRBD1|.|TRBV18
TGTGCCAGCTCACCAATGGGACAGGGGGTCGGGGCCAACGTCCTGACTTTC
CASSPMGQGVGANVLTF
>TRBJ2-3|.|few|TRBV5-6
TGTGCCAGCAGCCCGGGCCCTGGCACAGATACGCAGTATTTT
CASSPGPGTDTQYF
>TRBJ2-2|.|.|TRBV27
TGTGCCAGCAGTTTTTCCCGACTAGGAACGGGAGCCGGGGAGCTGTTTTTT
CASSFSRLGTGAGELFF
>TRBJ1-2|.|.|TRBV7-8
TGTGCCAGCAGCTCGGGGACCGGCGACAGGTCCCTGGAGGGCTACACCTTC
CASSSGTGDRSLEGYTF
>TRBJ1-1|.|once|TRBV11-3
TGTGCCAGCAGCTTAAACCCGTGGACTGAAGCTTTCTTT
CASSLNPWTEAFF
>TRBJ1-1|.|.|TRBV28
TGTGCCAGCAGACTCGGAAAAGAAGCTTTCTTT
CASRLGKEAFF
>TRBJ2-7|TRBD2|.|TRBV10-3
TGTGCCATCAGTGGGCTAGCGGGAATATACGAGCAGTACTTC
CAISGLAGIYEQYF
>TRBJ1-1|.|.|TRBV5-1
TGCGCCAGCAGCCGTAATCAAGGTCCGAACACTGAAGCTTTCTTT
CASSRNQGPNTEAFF
>TRBJ1-5|TRBD1|.|TRBV28
TGTGCCAGCAGCAGCCACCAAGGACAGGGGGTATGGTATCAGCCCCAGCATTTT
CASSSHQGQGVWYQPQHF
>TRBJ1-4|.|.|TRBV19
TGTGCCAGTAGTGCCGGGGGCGCCACAAAACTGTTTTTT
CASSAGGATKLFF
>TRBJ2-5|.|.|TRBV25-1
TGTGCCAGCAGTGCTCACAGGGAGGAGTACTTC
CASSAHREEYF
>TRBJ1-5|.|.|TRBV5-4
TGTGCCAGCAGCTTGGGGGGAGATAGCAATCAGCCCCAGCATTTT
CASSLGGDSNQPQHF
>TRBJ1-2|.|.|TRBV5-6
TGTGCCAGCACAAAGGGGCCGCCGAATTTCTATGGCTACACCTTC
CASTKGPPNFYGYTF
>TRBJ1-3|.|.|TRBV25-1
TGTGCCAGCAGTGAATATTATAGGGGAAACACCATATATTTT
CASSEYYRGNTIYF
>TRBJ2-7|.|.|TRBV11-2
TGTGCCAGCAGCTTAGATCTGGCGGGATCCTACGAGCAGTACTTC
CASSLDLAGSYEQYF
>TRBJ2-7|TRBD1|.|TRBV29-1
TGCAGCGTCGGAGTGACAGGGTCGAGCTCCTACGAGCAGTACTTC
CSVGVTGSSSYEQYF
>TRBJ1-3|.|.|TRBV20-1
TGCAGTGCTATCGGAAACACCATATATTTT
CSAIGNTIYF
>TRBJ2-2|.|.|TRBV5-1
TGCGCCAGCAGCTATACAGGGACGACCGGGGAGCTGTTTTTT
CASSYTGTTGELFF
>TRBJ2-5|TRBD2|.|TRBV30
TGTGCCTGGAGTCCGCTAGCGGGAGGTGAGACCCAGTACTTC
CAWSPLAGGETQYF
>TRBJ2-3|TRBD1|.|TRBV6-4
TGTGCCAGCAGTAGAACAGGGGACACAGATACGCAGTATTTT
CASSRTGDTDTQYF
>TRBJ1-2|.|.|TRBV2
TGTGCCAGTCGCGAGCAGACAGGCTACACCTTC
CASREQTGYTF
>TRBJ2-1|.|.|TRBV7-9
TGTGCCAGCAGCTTAGCGTACGGAGCGGAGACCTACAATGAGCAGTTCTTC
CASSLAYGAETYNEQFF
>TRBJ2-7|.|.|TRBV11-2
TGTGCCAGCAGCTTGAGTGCAGGGTTGAGCTCCTACGAGCAGTACTTC
CASSLSAGLSSYEQYF
>TRBJ2-2|.|.|TRBV11-2
TGTGCCAGCAGCCTTCTAGCTAGTGCCGGGGAGCTGTTTTTT
CASSLLASAGELFF
>TRBJ2-1|.|.|TRBV10-2
TGCGCCAGCCGTTTTAGCGGTAACAATGAGCAGTTCTTC
CASRFSGNNEQFF
>TRBJ1-3|.|once|TRBV5-1
TGCGCCAGCAGCCCGTCGGTTGGAAACACCATATATTTT
CASSPSVGNTIYF
>TRBJ2-3|TRBD2|.|TRBV25-1
TGTGCCAGCAGTGAAGCGGGAGCCACAGATACGCAGTATTTT
CASSEAGATDTQYF
>TRBJ2-7|.|.|TRBV5-1
TGCGCCAGCAGCTTTCGGTACGAGCAGTACTTC
CASSFRYEQYF
>TRBJ2-7|TRBD2|.|TRBV10-3
TGTGCCATCGGGGGAAATAAGGAACCCCCTCTGACTAGCGGGAGGGCCCACGAGCAGTACTTC
CAIGGNKEPPLTSGRAHEQYF
>TRBJ2-7|TRBD2|.|TRBV7-9
TGTGCCAGCAGAGACACTAGCGGGAGCTCCTACGAGCAGTACTTC
CASRDTSGSSYEQYF
>TRBJ1-5|.|.|TRBV11-2
TGTGCCAGCAGCTTAGGGGGGGCCGGCAATCAGCCCCAGCATTTT
CASSLGGAGNQPQHF
>TRBJ2-7|TRBD2|once|TRBV7-9
TGTGCCGCGTCCCCGCGGGGGGGGGCGCGGGAGCAGTACTTC
CAASPRGGAREQYF